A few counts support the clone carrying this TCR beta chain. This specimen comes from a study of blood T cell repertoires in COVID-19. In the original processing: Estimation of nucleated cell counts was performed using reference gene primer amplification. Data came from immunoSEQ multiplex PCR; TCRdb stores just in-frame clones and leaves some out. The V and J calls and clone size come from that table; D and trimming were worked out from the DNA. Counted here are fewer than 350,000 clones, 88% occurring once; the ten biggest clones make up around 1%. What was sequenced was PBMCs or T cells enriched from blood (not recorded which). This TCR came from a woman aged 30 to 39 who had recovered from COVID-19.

The CDR3 sequence: CASRTTLGGDRGNTIYF. CDR3 nucleotides: TGTGCCAGCAGGACGACCCTAGGCGGGGATCGTGGAAACACCATATATTTT. V gene TRBV27 combines with J gene TRBJ1-3, with no clear D. Germline-derived CDR1 and CDR2 are MNHEY and SMNVEV (reference sequence). CDR3 size: 17 residues. V was shortened by 6 bases and J by 3 bases, with 21 bases between the two germline ends.